This T cell receptor beta chain was retrieved from a study of blood T cell repertoires in COVID-19. The V and J ends lost 3 bases and 7 bases, in that order; junction bases with no gene match: 6. The CDR3 extends over 15 amino acids. The germline gives CDR1 MGHRA, CDR2 YSYEKL. Produced via immunoSEQ multiplex PCR; TCRdb's table is partial and in-frame only. Of approximately 250,000 clones in the sample, 84% were seen once. This sequence was found in a human donor in a cohort sampled during active COVID-19. The V gene is TRBV4-1, the J gene TRBJ2-1; the match to TRBD1 covers 10 bases. Sequencing input: peripheral blood. This CDR3 reads CASSQGADRGNEQFF. The DNA for the CDR3 is TGCGCCAGCAGCCAGGGAGCGGACAGGGGGAATGAGCAGTTCTTC.